The sequence of this T cell receptor beta chain was determined in a study of T-cell reconstitution after alpha-beta-depleted transplantation in children. General observations from the study: T-cell counts and diversity were attributed mostly to newly produced T cells one year after transplant. Several hundred graft clones that had expanded were reportedly the source of alpha-beta T cells about two months after transplant. Surviving recipient T cells and thymic progenitors underlay high day-60 TCRbeta diversity in some patients.

V gave up 5 bases and J gave up 5 bases, with 12 bases separating them. CDR1 SQVTM and CDR2 ANQGSEA come from the germline V gene. The length of the CDR3 is 12 residues. This clonotype was detected only a few times. Its antigen is unidentified. Construction of the TCRbeta library involved unique molecular identifiers. TCRdb passed the PCR reads through MiXCR, listing each CDR3 protein once. Here the sample spans about 240,000 distinct CDR3 sequences, roughly 24% being singletons. This material consisted of PBMCs, taken before TCRalphabeta/CD19-depleted stem cell transplant. This rearrangement joins TRBV29-1 to TRBJ1-2; D gene unclear. The clonotype comes from a girl aged 2 to 9 with Fanconi anemia, due to receive a stem cell transplant. The CDR3 here is CSVLTELYGYTF. CDR3 sequence (DNA): TGCAGCGTTCTAACCGAGCTGTATGGCTACACCTTC.